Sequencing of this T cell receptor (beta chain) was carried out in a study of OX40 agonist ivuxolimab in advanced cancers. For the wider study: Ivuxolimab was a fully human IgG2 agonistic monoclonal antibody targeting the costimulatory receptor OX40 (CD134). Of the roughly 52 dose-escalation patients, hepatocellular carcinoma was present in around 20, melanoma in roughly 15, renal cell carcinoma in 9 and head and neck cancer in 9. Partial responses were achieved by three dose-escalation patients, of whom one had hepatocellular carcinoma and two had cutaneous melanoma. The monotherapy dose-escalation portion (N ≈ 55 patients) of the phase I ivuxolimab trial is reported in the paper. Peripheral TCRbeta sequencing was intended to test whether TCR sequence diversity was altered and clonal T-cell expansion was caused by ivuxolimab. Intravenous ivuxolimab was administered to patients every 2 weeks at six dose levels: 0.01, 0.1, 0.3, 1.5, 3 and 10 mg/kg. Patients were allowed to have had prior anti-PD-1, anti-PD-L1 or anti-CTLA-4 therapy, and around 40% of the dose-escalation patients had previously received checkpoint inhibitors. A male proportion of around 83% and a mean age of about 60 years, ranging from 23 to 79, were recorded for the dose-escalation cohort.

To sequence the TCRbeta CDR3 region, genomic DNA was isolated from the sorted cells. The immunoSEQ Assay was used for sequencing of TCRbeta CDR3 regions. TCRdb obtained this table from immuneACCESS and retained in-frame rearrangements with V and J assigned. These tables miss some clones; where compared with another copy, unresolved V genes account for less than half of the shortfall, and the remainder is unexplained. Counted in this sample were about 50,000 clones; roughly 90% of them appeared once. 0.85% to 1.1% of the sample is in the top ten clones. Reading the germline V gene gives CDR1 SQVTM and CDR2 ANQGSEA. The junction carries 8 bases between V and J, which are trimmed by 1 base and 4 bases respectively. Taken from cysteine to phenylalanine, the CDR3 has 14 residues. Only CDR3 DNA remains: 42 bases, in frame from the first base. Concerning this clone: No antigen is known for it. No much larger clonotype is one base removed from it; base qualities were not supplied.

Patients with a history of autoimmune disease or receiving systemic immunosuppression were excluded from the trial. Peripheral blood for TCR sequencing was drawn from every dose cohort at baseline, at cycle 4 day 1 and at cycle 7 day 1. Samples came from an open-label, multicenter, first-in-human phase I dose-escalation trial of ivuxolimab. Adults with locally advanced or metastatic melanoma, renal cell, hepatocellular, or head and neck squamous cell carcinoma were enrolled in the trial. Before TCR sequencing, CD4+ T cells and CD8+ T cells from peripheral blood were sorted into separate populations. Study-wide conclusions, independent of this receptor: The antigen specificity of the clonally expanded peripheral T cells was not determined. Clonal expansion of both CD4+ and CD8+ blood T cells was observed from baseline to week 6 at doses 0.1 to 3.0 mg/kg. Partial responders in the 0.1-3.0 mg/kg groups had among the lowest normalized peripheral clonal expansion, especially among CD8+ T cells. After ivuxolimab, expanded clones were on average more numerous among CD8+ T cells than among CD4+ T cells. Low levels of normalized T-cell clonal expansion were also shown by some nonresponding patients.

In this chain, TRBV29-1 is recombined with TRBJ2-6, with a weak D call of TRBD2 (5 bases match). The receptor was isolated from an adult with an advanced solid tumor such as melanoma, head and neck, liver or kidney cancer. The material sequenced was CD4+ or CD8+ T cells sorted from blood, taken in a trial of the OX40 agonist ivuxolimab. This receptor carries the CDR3 CSVEGGSGANVLTF. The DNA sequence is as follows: TGCAGCGTTGAAGGCGGGTCCGGGGCCAACGTCCTGACTTTC.